The 13 T cell receptor beta chains presented below share a single source sample, sequenced in a study of TIL therapy for anti-PD-1-resistant metastatic lung cancer (dated by TCRdb to the early 2020s). TCR beta CDR3 regions were amplified from genomic DNA by bias-controlled multiplex PCR with the immunoSEQ v3 hsTCRB kit. TCRdb's version of the immuneACCESS table is confined to in-frame rearrangements and falls short of the full clone set. An unresolved V gene accounts for under half of the shortfall where checked; the remainder is of unknown origin. Within this sample are some 32,000 clones, with 74% of them counted one time only. Of the sample, approximately 2.7% is held by the ten largest clones. This specimen's time point label, per the study, means: pre-treatment sample, taken before nivolumab and TIL therapy. Here the sequenced sample was blood, taken at baseline. Receptors originate from a woman between 30 and 80 years old with non-small cell lung cancer.

The rearrangement links TRBV6-5 to TRBJ2-3; 11 nucleotides line up with TRBD2. J gave up 5 bases and V 7 bases, and 8 bases lay outside the gene matches. The CDR3 sequence is 15 residues long. Germline-derived CDR1 and CDR2 are MNHEY and SVGAGI. The CDR3 sequence is CASKRGLAELDTQYF. CDR3 in DNA: TGTGCCAGCAAAAGGGGACTAGCGGAGTTAGATACGCAGTATTTT.

The chain employs TRBV14 and TRBJ1-3, with a possible D match to TRBD1 (6 bases). Germline CDR1 reads SGHDN; CDR2 reads FVKESK. This CDR3 is built from 17 residues. Trimming left V 3 bases short and J 6 bases short, with 21 bases between. The CDR3 sequence is CASSHLPRGAWSNTIYF. Written as DNA, the CDR3 is TGTGCCAGCAGCCACCTCCCGCGGGGGGCTTGGTCAAACACCATATATTTT. The full variable domain, completed using reference TRBV14 and TRBJ1-3, is EAGVTQFPSHSVIEKGQTVTLRCDPISGHDNLYWYRRVMGKEIKFLLHFVKESKQDESGMPNNRFLAERTGGTYSTLKVQPAELEDSGVYFCASSHLPRGAWSNTIYFGEGSWLTVV.

This chain joins TRBV27 and TRBJ1-1, with D possibly being TRBD1 (5 bases). From germline, CDR1 is MNHEY and CDR2 SMNVEV (reference sequence). V gave up 2 bases and J gave up 1 base, with 14 bases separating them. This CDR3 region has 16 residues. CDR3 sequence (DNA): TGTGCCAGCAGTTTAACAGGACGACGCTGGAACACTGAAGCTTTCTTT. Amino acid sequence: CASSLTGRRWNTEAFF.

The CDR3 coding sequence is TGCAGTGCTCCCGGGGGTCGTGAGCAGTTCTTC. Amino acid sequence: CSAPGGREQFF. The chain recombines TRBV20-1 with TRBJ2-1; perhaps TRBD2 as D (6 bases). The CDR3 has 11 residues. The V end was cut by 5 bases, the J end by 9 bases, with 11 bases between. Looked up from germline, CDR1 is DFQATT and CDR2 is SNEGSKA (reference sequence).

The V and J genes are TRBV11-2 and TRBJ2-7; TRBD1 agrees at 9 bases. CDR1 is SGHAT and CDR2 is FQNNGV in the germline V gene. Trimming removed 5 bases from V and 0 bases from J; junction bases left unmatched: 14. The length of the CDR3 is 18 residues. This CDR3 reads CASSPLNRGPLDSYEQYF. CDR3 coding DNA: TGTGCCAGCAGCCCTCTAAACAGGGGGCCCCTAGACTCCTACGAGCAGTACTTC.

This chain uses TRBV6-5 with TRBJ1-5, with TRBD1 as a possible D gene (5 bases). Between the trimmed V and J ends, which lost 5 bases and 0 bases, there was a span of 8 bases. Per germline, CDR1 MNHEY and CDR2 SVGAGI. The CDR3 extends over 14 amino acids. This CDR3 reads CASSPGPSNQPQHF. CDR3 nucleotide sequence: TGTGCCAGCAGTCCGGGGCCTAGCAATCAGCCCCAGCATTTT.

The chain recombines TRBV5-4 with TRBJ2-3, with D perhaps matching TRBD2 (6 bases). Trimming stripped 1 base from V and 3 bases from J, with 9 bases between. Germline CDR1 SGHNT, CDR2 YYREEE (reference sequence). The CDR3 loop spans 14 amino acids. The CDR3 nucleotides are TGTGCCAGCAGCTTGAGGGCGGGGACAGATACGCAGTATTTT. Its translation is CASSLRAGTDTQYF.

The chain couples TRBV6-1 to TRBJ1-1, with 10 nucleotides matching TRBD1. The CDR3 is 16 residues long. CDR1 is MNHNS and CDR2 is SASEGT in the germline V gene. The J segment lost 6 bases and the V segment lost 1 base, leaving 8 bases of the junction unmatched. The CDR3 protein is CASSEGTGGVRPEAFF. The CDR3 nucleotides are TGTGCCAGCAGTGAAGGGACAGGGGGGGTCAGGCCTGAAGCTTTCTTT.

Within the sample, this clone is medium-sized. The V call is TRBV5-6, the J call TRBJ2-7; D gene unclear. Germline V lookup: CDR1 SGHDT, CDR2 YYEEEE. The CDR3 has 14 residues. V was shortened by 0 bases and J by 2 bases, with 9 bases between the two germline ends. The CDR3 loop reads CASSLVRVPYEQYF. The CDR3 DNA sequence: TGTGCCAGCAGCTTGGTCCGGGTCCCCTACGAGCAGTACTTC.

The chain couples TRBV10-2 to TRBJ2-7; no definite D call. The CDR3 consists of 12 residues. Germline CDR1 reads WSHSY; CDR2 reads SAAADI. The ends were cut back, 7 bases at V and 2 bases at J, with 9 bases in the middle. CDR3 region: CASKDWTYEQYF. For the CDR3, the DNA is TGCGCCAGCAAAGACTGGACCTACGAGCAGTACTTC.

The gene calls are TRBV5-8 and TRBJ2-1, with 8 bases that match TRBD2. With V trimmed by 1 base and J by 6 bases, 6 bases remained unmatched. CDR3 length: 15 residues. Germline V gene data show CDR1 as SGHTS and CDR2 as YDEGEE. CDR3 sequence reads: CASSLYRTSFNEQFF. The CDR3 nucleotides are TGTGCCAGCAGCTTGTACCGGACTAGCTTCAATGAGCAGTTCTTC.

The V gene is TRBV6-5, the J gene TRBJ1-5; D possibly corresponds to TRBD1 (6 bases). Between the trimmed V and J ends, which lost 3 bases and 11 bases, there was a span of 17 bases. The CDR3 has 14 amino acids. CDR1 is MNHEY, CDR2 SVGAGI, per germline. The CDR3 is CASSYPGARRAQHF. The CDR3 DNA follows: TGTGCCAGCAGTTATCCAGGGGCGAGGAGGGCCCAGCATTTT.

The chain uses TRBV2 and TRBJ2-1, with 8 bases identical to TRBD2. J was trimmed by 5 bases and V by 2 bases; bases with no gene match: 8. Germline assignment: CDR1 SNHLY and CDR2 FYNNEI. This CDR3 has 16 residues. CDR3 coding DNA: TGTGCCAGCAGTGAAATTTGGACTAGCAGCCACAATGAGCAGTTCTTC. Its translation: CASSEIWTSSHNEQFF.